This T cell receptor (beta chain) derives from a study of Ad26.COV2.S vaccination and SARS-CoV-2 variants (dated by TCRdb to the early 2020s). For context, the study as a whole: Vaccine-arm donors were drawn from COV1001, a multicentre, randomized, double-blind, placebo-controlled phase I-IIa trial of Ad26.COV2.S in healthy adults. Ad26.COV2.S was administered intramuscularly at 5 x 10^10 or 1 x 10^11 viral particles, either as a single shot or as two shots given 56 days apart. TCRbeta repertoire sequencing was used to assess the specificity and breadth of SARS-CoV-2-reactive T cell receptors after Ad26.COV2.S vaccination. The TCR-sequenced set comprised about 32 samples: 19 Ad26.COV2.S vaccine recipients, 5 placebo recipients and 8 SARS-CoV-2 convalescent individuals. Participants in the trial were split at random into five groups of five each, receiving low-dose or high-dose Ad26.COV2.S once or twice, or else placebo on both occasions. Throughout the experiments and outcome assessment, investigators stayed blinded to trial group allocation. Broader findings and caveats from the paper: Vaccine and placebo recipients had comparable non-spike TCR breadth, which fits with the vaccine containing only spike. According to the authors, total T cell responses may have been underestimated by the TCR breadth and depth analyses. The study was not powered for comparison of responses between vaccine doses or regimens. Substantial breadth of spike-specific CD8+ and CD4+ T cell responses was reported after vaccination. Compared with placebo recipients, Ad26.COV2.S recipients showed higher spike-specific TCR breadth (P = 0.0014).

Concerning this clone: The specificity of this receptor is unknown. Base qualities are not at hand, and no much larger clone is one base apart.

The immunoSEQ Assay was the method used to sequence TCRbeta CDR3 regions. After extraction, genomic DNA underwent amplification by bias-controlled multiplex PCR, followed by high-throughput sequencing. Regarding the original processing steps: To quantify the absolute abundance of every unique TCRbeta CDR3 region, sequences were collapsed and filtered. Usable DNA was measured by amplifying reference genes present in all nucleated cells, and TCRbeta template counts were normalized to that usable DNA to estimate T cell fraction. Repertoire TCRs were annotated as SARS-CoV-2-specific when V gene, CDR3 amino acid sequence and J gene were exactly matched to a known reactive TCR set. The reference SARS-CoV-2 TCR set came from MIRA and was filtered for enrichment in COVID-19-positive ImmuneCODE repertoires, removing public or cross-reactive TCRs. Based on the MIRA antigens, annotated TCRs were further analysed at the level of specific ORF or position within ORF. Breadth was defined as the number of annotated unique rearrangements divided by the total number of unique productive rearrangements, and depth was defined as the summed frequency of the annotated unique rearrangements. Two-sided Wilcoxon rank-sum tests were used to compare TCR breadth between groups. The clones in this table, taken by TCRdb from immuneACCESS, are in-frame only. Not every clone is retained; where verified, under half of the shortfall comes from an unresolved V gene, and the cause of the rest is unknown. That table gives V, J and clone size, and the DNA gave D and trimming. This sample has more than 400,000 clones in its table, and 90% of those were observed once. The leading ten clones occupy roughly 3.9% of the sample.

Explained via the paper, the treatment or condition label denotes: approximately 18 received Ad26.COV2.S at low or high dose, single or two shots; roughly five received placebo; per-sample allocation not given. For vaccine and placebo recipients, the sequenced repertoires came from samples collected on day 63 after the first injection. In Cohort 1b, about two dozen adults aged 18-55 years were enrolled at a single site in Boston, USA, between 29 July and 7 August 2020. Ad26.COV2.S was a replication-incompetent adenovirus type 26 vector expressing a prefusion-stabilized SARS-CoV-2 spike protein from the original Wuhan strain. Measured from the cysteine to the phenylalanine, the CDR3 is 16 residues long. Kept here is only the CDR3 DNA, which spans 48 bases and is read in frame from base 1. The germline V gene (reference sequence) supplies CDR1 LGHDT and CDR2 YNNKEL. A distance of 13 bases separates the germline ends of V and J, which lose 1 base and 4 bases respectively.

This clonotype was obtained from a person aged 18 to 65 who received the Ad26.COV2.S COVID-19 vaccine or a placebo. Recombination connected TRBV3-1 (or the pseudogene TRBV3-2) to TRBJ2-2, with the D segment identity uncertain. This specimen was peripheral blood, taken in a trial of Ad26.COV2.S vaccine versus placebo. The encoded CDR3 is CASSQGLGSITGELFF. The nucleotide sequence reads TGTGCCAGCAGCCAAGGTCTAGGGTCGATCACCGGGGAGCTGTTTTTT.